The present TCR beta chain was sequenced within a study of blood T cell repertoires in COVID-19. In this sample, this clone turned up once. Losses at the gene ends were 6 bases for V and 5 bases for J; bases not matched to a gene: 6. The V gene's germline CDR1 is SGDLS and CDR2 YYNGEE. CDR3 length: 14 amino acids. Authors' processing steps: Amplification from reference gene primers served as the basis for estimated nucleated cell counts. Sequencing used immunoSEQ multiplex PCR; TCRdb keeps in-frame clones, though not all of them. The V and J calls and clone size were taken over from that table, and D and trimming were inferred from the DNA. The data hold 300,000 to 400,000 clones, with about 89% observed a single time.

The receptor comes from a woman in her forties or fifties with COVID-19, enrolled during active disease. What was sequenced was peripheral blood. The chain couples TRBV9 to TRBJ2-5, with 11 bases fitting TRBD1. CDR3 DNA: TGTGCCAGCATCACGGACAGGGGGCTTGAGACCCAGTACTTC. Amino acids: CASITDRGLETQYF.